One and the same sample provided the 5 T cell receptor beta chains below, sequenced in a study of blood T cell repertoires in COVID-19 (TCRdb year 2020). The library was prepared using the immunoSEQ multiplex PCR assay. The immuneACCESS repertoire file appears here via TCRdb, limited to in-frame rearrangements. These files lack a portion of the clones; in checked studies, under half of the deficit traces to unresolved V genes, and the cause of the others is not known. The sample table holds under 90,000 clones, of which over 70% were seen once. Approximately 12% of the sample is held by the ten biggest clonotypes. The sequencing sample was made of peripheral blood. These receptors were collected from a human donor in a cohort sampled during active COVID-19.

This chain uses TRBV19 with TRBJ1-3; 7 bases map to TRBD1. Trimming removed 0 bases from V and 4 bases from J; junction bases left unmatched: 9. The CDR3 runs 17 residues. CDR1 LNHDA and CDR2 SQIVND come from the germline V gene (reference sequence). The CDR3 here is CASSIDSTGILGNTIYF. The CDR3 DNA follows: TGTGCCAGTAGTATAGATTCGACAGGGATACTCGGAAACACCATATATTTT. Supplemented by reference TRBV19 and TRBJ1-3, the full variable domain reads DGGITQSPKYLFRKEGQNVTLSCEQNLNHDAMYWYRQDPGQGLRLIYYSQIVNDFQKGDIAEGYSVSREKKESFPLTVTSAQKNPTAFYLCASSIDSTGILGNTIYFGEGSWLTVV.

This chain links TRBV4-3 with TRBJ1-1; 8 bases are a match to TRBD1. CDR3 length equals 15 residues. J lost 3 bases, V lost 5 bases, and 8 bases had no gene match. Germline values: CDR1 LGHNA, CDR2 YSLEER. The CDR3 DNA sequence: TGCGCCAGCAGCTCGAACAGGGGGGGGGACACTGAAGCTTTCTTT. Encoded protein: CASSSNRGGDTEAFF.

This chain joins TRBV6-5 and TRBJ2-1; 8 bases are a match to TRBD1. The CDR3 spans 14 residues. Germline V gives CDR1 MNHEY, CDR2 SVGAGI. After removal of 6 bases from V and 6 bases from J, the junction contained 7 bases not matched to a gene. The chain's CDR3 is CASRGQGATNEQFF. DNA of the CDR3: TGTGCCAGCAGAGGGCAGGGGGCCACCAATGAGCAGTTCTTC.

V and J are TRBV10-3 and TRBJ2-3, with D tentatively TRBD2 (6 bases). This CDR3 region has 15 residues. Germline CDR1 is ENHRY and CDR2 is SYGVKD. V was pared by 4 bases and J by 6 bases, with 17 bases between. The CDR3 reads CAISGEDPQVDTQYF. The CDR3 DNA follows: TGTGCCATCAGTGGGGAGGACCCGCAGGTTGATACGCAGTATTTT.

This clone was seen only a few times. The CDR3 sequence is CASSQGNRGSNQPQHF. The DNA of the CDR3 is TGCGCCAGCAGCCAGGGTAACAGGGGGTCCAATCAGCCCCAGCATTTT. The chain couples TRBV4-1 to TRBJ1-5; 8 bases line up with TRBD1. With 3 bases clipped from V and 3 bases from J, the junction kept 7 bases outside the gene matches. CDR3 length equals 16 residues. Germline V gene lookup returns CDR1 MGHRA and CDR2 YSYEKL.